Described below is a single T cell receptor beta chain sequence and its context. The V gene end was trimmed by 3 bases and the J gene end by 5 bases; junction bases not matched to a gene: 1. Germline CDR1 reads KGHSH; CDR2 reads LQKENI. CDR3 length: 14 amino acids. Sequencing was performed with immunoSEQ multiplex PCR; in TCRdb, only in-frame clones are kept and a portion is missing. The sample yields more than 90,000 clones, about 87% seen once. The sample belongs to a study of cytomegalovirus exposure and HLA in healthy donors. The sample consisted of PBMCs. V and J are TRBV18 and TRBJ1-6, with 7 positions matching TRBD1. The TCR was taken from a man younger than 35 in good health and CMV-seronegative. For the CDR3, the DNA is TGTGCCAGCTCACCTGGGACAGATAATTCACCCCTCCACTTT. It yields the protein CASSPGTDNSPLHF.